This note documents a single TCR beta chain sequence. This clonotype was recorded a few times. The target of this receptor is not known. Within one base of it there is no much larger clone, and no base qualities were kept. This specimen comes from a study of CD8+CD57+ T cells in acquired aplastic anemia (dated by TCRdb to 2016 to 2019). Context from the whole study: Extracted DNA from sorted CD4+ and CD8+ cells averaged around 2.9 ug, ranging from about 0.2 to 30 ug. CD8+CD57+ expansion was defined as a frequency above the mean frequency observed in healthy subjects. Beyond this particular receptor, the publication reports: Between patients and healthy controls, no significant difference in CD8+ Simpson's diversity was found (P=0.060). Approximately 31 CD8+ CDR3 sequences were found in both patients and controls but appeared to be highly expressed in patients and within the immunodominant clones of the patients.

V drops 8 bases and J drops 5 bases, leaving 10 bases in between. According to the germline V gene, CDR1 reads SNHLY and CDR2 reads FYNNEI. From its cysteine to its phenylalanine, the CDR3 spans 12 amino acids. Solely the CDR3 DNA is kept, with 36 bases framed from the first base. Genomic DNA was used as template for profiling of TCR beta VDJ combinations and CDR3 sequences. TCR repertoire sequencing was run on an Illumina HiSeq 2000. As for the authors' bioinformatics: TRBV/TRBJ rearrangement plots, CDR3 size and DJ length profiles, and Simpson's diversity index were used to assess repertoires. Whichever DNA sequence was most abundant in the deep sequencing data was defined as the immunodominant clone. CDR3 amino acid sequences were screened for sharing across subjects and compared with published repertoires and the VDJdb database. TCRdb took the public reads, trimmed them with fastp at Q25, ran MiXCR for clone calling and kept in-frame beta chains. Each CDR3 protein appears once, grouped with its most common genes and DNA. These V and J calls originate from TCRdb's pipeline instead of the authors' own analysis. The table for this sample lists 190,000 or so distinct CDR3 sequences; approximately 48% of them were counted only once. The ten largest clones represent more than 1.5% of the sample.

Flow cytometry had shown CD8+CD57+ cell expansion in the patients selected for sequencing. Every patient had severe acquired aplastic anemia, diagnosed using the International Study of Aplastic Anemia and Agranulocytosis and Camitta criteria. No therapy had been received by the patients at the time of blood sampling. In the study, sorted CD4+ and CD8+ blood T cells from patients with severe aplastic anemia and from healthy subjects underwent deep sequencing of TCR repertoires. Patients were enrolled in the USA under clinicaltrials.gov protocols 00001620, 01623167, 00001397, 00071045, 00081523 and 00961064. Ficoll-Paque density gradient centrifugation was used to isolate peripheral blood mononuclear cells. Before DNA extraction, CD4+ and CD8+ T cells were sorted by FACS or by magnetic beads.

The chain uses TRBV2 and TRBJ1-5; 5 matching bases give a weak D call of TRBD1. The clonotype comes from a human donor with aplastic anemia. Sequenced input: sorted CD4+, CD8+, or CD8+CD57+ T cells (not recorded which) from PBMCs. The nucleotide sequence is given as TGTGCCAGCGAGGGGAGGGATCAGCCCCAGCATTTT. Protein translation: CASEGRDQPQHF.